These 5 T cell receptor beta chains originate from one sample sequenced in a study of cytomegalovirus exposure and HLA in healthy donors. Both 60 Vbeta primers and 13 Jbeta primers went into the PCR. Measured with immunoSEQ multiplex PCR; TCRdb has only the in-frame clones, and not every one. The table has 200,000 to 250,000 clones, about 70% seen once. Material: PBMCs. These receptors all come from a man between 35 and 55 years old in good health and CMV-seropositive.

This clone turned up a few times. This chain joins TRBV11-2 and TRBJ2-1; D might be TRBD2 (5 bases). Trimming removed 1 base from V and 7 bases from J, with 17 bases in between. Germline V gene sequence: CDR1 SGHAT, CDR2 FQNNGV. The CDR3 extends over 16 amino acids. DNA for the CDR3: TGTGCCAGCAGCTTAGGGCCGGGAAGGGTGTCGAATGAGCAGTTCTTC. The encoded protein is CASSLGPGRVSNEQFF. Combining the CDR3 with reference TRBV11-2 and TRBJ2-1 gives the whole variable domain EAGVAQSPRYKIIEKRQSVAFWCNPISGHATLYWYQQILGQGPKLLIQFQNNGVVDDSQLPKDRFSAERLKGVDSTLKIQPAKLEDSAVYLCASSLGPGRVSNEQFFGPGTRLTVL.

This clone has only a few counts. The chain has TRBV7-9 and TRBJ2-7, with 9 bases identical to TRBD1. Unmatched junction bases numbered 6, after V lost 1 base and J lost 2 bases. Looked up from germline, CDR1 is SEHNR and CDR2 is FQNEAQ (reference sequence). The CDR3 extends over 16 amino acids. The CDR3 here is CASSLEMGTGPYEQYF. The CDR3 DNA reads as TGTGCCAGCAGCTTAGAGATGGGGACAGGGCCCTACGAGCAGTACTTC.

This clone appeared a single time. The chain recombines TRBV9 with TRBJ2-3, with a tentative D call TRBD2 (5 bases). V shed 0 bases and J shed 2 bases, with 13 bases lying between them. Germline V CDR1 and CDR2: SGDLS, YYNGEE. CDR3 length equals 16 residues. The CDR3 nucleotides are TGTGCCAGCAGCGTAGAAGGCGGGCACTTCACAGATACGCAGTATTTT. This sequence encodes CASSVEGGHFTDTQYF.

V is TRBV7-9 and J is TRBJ1-1, with unresolved D. Germline assignment: CDR1 SEHNR and CDR2 FQNEAQ (reference sequence). V lost 1 base and J lost 6, with 9 bases in between. This CDR3 is built from 13 residues. CDR3 in amino acids: CASSLGTGSEAFF. Written as DNA, the CDR3 is TGTGCCAGCAGCTTAGGAACGGGGTCTGAAGCTTTCTTT.

The table lists this clone with a few counts. The chain uses TRBV9 and TRBJ2-2; 8 bases agree with TRBD1. The V and J ends lost 5 bases and 0 bases, in that order; junction bases with no gene match: 0. The CDR3 length is 14 residues. Germline assignment: CDR1 SGDLS and CDR2 YYNGEE. CDR3 coding DNA: TGTGCCAGCAGGGGACAGGCGAACACCGGGGAGCTGTTTTTT. Amino acids: CASRGQANTGELFF.